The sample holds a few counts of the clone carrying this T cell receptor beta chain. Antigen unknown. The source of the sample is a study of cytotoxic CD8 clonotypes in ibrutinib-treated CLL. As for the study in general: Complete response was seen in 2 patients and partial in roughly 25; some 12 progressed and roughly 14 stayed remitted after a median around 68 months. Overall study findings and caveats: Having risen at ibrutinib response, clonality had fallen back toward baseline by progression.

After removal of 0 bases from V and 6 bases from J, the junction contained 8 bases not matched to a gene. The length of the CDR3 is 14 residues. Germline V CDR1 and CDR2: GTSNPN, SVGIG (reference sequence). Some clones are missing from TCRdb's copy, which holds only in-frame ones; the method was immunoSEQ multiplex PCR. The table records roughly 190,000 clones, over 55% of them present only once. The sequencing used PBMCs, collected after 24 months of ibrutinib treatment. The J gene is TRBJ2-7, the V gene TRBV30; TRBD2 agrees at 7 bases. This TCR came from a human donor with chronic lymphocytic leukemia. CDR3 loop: CAWSVTAGVVEQYF. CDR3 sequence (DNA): TGTGCCTGGAGTGTAACGGCGGGAGTTGTCGAGCAGTACTTC.